These 27 T cell receptor beta chains were all obtained from the same sample, sequenced in a study of cytomegalovirus exposure and HLA in healthy donors (dated by TCRdb to the late 2010s). The library was generated by the immunoSEQ multiplex PCR assay. A mixture of 60 forward primers for TCR Vbeta segments and 13 reverse primers for TCR Jbeta segments was used in the multiplex PCR. Drawn from immuneACCESS, this table holds only the in-frame rearrangements with V and J called that TCRdb kept. Clones are partly lost; checked studies trace under half to an unresolved V gene and leave the rest unexplained. The sample data list fewer than 250,000 clones, and approximately 81% of these were observed just once. In total, the top ten clones hold about 1.2% of the sample. The sample comprised PBMCs. The receptors were gathered from a human donor in good health.

The rearrangement uses TRBV28 and TRBJ1-2, with TRBD1 matching 9 bases. V was pared by 5 bases and J by 4 bases, with 8 bases of the junction left unmatched. This CDR3 spans 15 amino acids. CDR1 is MDHEN, CDR2 SYDVKM, per germline. The chain's CDR3 is CASSLTGGSFYGYTF. The CDR3 DNA is TGTGCCAGCAGTCTAACAGGGGGCAGTTTCTATGGCTACACCTTC.

This clone appeared a single time. The genes are TRBV27 and TRBJ1-1, with TRBD1 matching over 9 bases. There are 15 residues in the CDR3. Germline CDR1 reads MNHEY; CDR2 reads SMNVEV (reference sequence). The V and J ends lost 2 bases and 4 bases, in that order; junction bases with no gene match: 5. The CDR3: CASSLRSTGGTEAFF. CDR3 sequence (DNA): TGTGCCAGCAGTTTAAGGTCGACAGGGGGCACTGAAGCTTTCTTT.

V usage is TRBV7-8 and J usage is TRBJ1-1; 7 bases line up with TRBD1. V was clipped by 5 bases and J by 0 bases; unmatched bases: 6. CDR1 and CDR2 from the germline V gene are SGHVS and FQNEAQ. The CDR3 covers 15 residues. CDR3 residues: CASSTYRGMNTEAFF. CDR3 sequence (DNA): TGTGCCAGCAGCACGTACAGGGGCATGAACACTGAAGCTTTCTTT.

This chain connects TRBV15 to TRBJ1-2; D call uncertain. CDR3 length: 11 residues. Germline V gives CDR1 LNHNV, CDR2 YYDKDF (reference sequence). V was clipped by 3 bases and J by 7 bases, with 6 bases between them. DNA for the CDR3: TGTGCCACCAGCAGTATAATTGGCTACACCTTC. Translation gives CATSSIIGYTF.

The chain has TRBV2 and TRBJ1-1; TRBD1 aligns across 9 bases. CDR1 and CDR2 (germline): SNHLY, FYNNEI. The trim removed 6 bases at V and 1 base at J, leaving 3 bases unmatched. The CDR3 is 14 residues long. The CDR3 sequence is CASRATGGNTEAFF. The CDR3 DNA is TGTGCCAGCAGAGCGACAGGGGGGAACACTGAAGCTTTCTTT.

The gene calls are TRBV28 and TRBJ2-1; TRBD2 agrees at 12 bases. With 2 bases clipped from V and 7 bases from J, the junction kept 9 bases outside the gene matches. The CDR3 covers 17 residues. Germline V gene sequence: CDR1 MDHEN, CDR2 SYDVKM. The CDR3 sequence is CASSLPPSGRAGNEQFF. CDR3 in DNA: TGTGCCAGCAGTTTACCCCCTAGCGGGAGGGCCGGAAATGAGCAGTTCTTC.

This chain uses TRBV7-9 with TRBJ1-2; unclear D gene. The length of the CDR3 is 12 residues. Germline V gene sequence: CDR1 SEHNR, CDR2 FQNEAQ (reference sequence). V gave up 4 bases and J gave up 8 bases, with 11 bases separating them. The CDR3 DNA sequence: TGTGCCAGCAGCTCCCCTCCGGGAGGCTACACCTTC. Translated: CASSSPPGGYTF.

The chain recombines TRBV27 with TRBJ1-5; 7 nucleotides line up with TRBD1. Germline CDR1 MNHEY, CDR2 SMNVEV (reference sequence). V lost 5 bases, J lost 0 bases, and 4 bases stayed unmatched. CDR3 length: 15 amino acids. The CDR3 DNA sequence: TGTGCCAGCAGTCCAGACAGGGTTAGCAATCAGCCCCAGCATTTT. This sequence encodes CASSPDRVSNQPQHF.

V and J are TRBV6-1 and TRBJ1-5; D may be TRBD1 (6 bases). The germline V gene encodes CDR1 MNHNS and CDR2 SASEGT. V lost 4 bases, J lost 0 bases, and 10 bases lay in between. This CDR3 contains 15 residues. This chain's CDR3 is CASSADRYSNQPQHF. In nucleotides, the CDR3 is TGTGCCAGCAGTGCCGACAGGTATAGCAATCAGCCCCAGCATTTT.

This chain joins TRBV11-1 and TRBJ1-2, with 7 bases lining up with TRBD1. Losses at the gene ends were 4 bases for V and 3 bases for J; bases not matched to a gene: 8. Germline values: CDR1 SGHAT, CDR2 FQDESV (reference sequence). The CDR3 covers 15 residues. In nucleotides, the CDR3 is TGTGCCAGCAGCTCATCCGGGACAGACGACTATGGCTACACCTTC. Amino acids: CASSSSGTDDYGYTF.

The chain has TRBV28 and TRBJ2-7, with D maybe TRBD1 (5 bases). V shed 5 bases and J shed 4 bases, with 9 bases lying between them. Looked up from germline, CDR1 is MDHEN and CDR2 is SYDVKM. The CDR3 runs 12 residues. The CDR3 coding sequence is TGTGCCAGCAGTGGCCAGGGTTACGAGCAGTACTTC. This codes for CASSGQGYEQYF.

V usage is TRBV7-8 and J usage is TRBJ2-7; 7 bases are shared with TRBD1. Germline CDR1 reads SGHVS; CDR2 reads FQNEAQ. The CDR3 consists of 15 residues. Unmatched junction bases numbered 5, after V lost 3 bases and J lost 0 bases. The CDR3 DNA sequence: TGTGCCAGCAGCTTGGACAGGAGGAGCTCCTACGAGCAGTACTTC. Amino acids: CASSLDRRSSYEQYF. The full variable domain, its missing parts supplied by reference TRBV7-8 and TRBJ2-7, is GAGVSQSPRYKVAKRGQDVALRCDPISGHVSLFWYQQALGQGPEFLTYFQNEAQLDKSGLPSDRFFAERPEGSVSTLKIQRTQQEDSAVYLCASSLDRRSSYEQYFGPGTRLTVT.

J is TRBJ2-5 and V is TRBV6-6, with a weak D call TRBD2 (6 bases). The J call may be mistaken, given a closer DNA end match to TRBJ2-7. Germline V CDR1 and CDR2: MNHNY, SVGAGI (reference sequence). The CDR3 is made up of 15 amino acids. CDR3 nucleotide sequence: TGTGCCAGCAGTACAAGCGGGCCACACCCCTACGAGCAGTACTTC. It codes for CASSTSGPHPYEQYF.

The chain couples TRBV28 to TRBJ2-1; TRBD1 matches 7 bases. In germline, CDR1 is MDHEN, CDR2 SYDVKM. This CDR3 is built from 14 residues. With V trimmed by 5 bases and J by 10 bases, 11 bases remained unmatched. CDR3 in amino acids: CASSPLTGAGEQFF. Written as DNA, the CDR3 is TGTGCCAGCAGTCCCCTTACAGGGGCTGGAGAGCAGTTCTTC.

Details on this clone: Compared with germline, one end of the junction differs, possibly owing to a read error. The V and J genes are TRBV7-7 and TRBJ2-3, with 9 bases aligning to TRBD1. CDR1 is SSHAT, CDR2 FNYEAQ, per germline (reference sequence). The CDR3 sequence is 15 residues long. The CDR3 DNA reads as TGTGCTAGCAGCCCCGGGACAGGGCCCACAGATACGCAGTATTTT. This sequence encodes CASSPGTGPTDTQYF.

As for this clone: Other nucleotide sequences in the sample specify the same CDR3. The chain carries TRBV7-2 and TRBJ1-1, with 8 nucleotides matching TRBD1. The CDR3 length is 18 residues. V shed 9 bases, J shed 1 base, and the junction held 19 bases outside the gene matches. CDR1 is SGHTA, CDR2 FQGNSA, per germline. The CDR3 bases are TGTGCCAGTAGGTTAGGCAGGGGGCAGGGGTTGAGGAACACTGAAGCTTTCTTT. It codes for CASRLGRGQGLRNTEAFF.

V and J are TRBV28 and TRBJ2-1; 12 bases agree with TRBD2. Losses at the gene ends were 4 bases for V and 4 bases for J; bases not matched to a gene: 8. Per the germline V gene, CDR1 is MDHEN and CDR2 is SYDVKM. This CDR3 is 17 amino acids long. The CDR3 region has the DNA TGTGCCAGCAGTTCGGTTACTAGCGGGAGGAGGTACAATGAGCAGTTCTTC. Translated: CASSSVTSGRRYNEQFF.

The chain joins TRBV7-8 to TRBJ1-1; D ambiguous. Germline V gene lookup returns CDR1 SGHVS and CDR2 FQNEAQ. CDR3 length: 16 amino acids. V was pared by 7 bases and J by 5 bases, with 23 bases between. The CDR3 DNA reads as TGTGCCAGCAACGTAAACCCGACCGGGATTATGACTGAAGCTTTCTTT. Translated: CASNVNPTGIMTEAFF.

This clone was found a few times. V is TRBV12-5 and J is TRBJ2-3; D ambiguous. Trimming shortened V by 5 bases and J by 0 bases, and 15 bases separated the two germline ends. This CDR3 has 16 residues. CDR1 and CDR2 from the germline V gene are LGHNT and FRNRAP. CDR3 in amino acids: CASGPGLTASTDTQYF. For the CDR3, the DNA is TGTGCTAGTGGTCCTGGCCTTACAGCTAGCACAGATACGCAGTATTTT.

The sample holds one count of this clone. The gene calls are TRBV4-2 and TRBJ2-1; 7 positions match TRBD2. V was pared by 0 bases and J by 8 bases, with 13 bases of the junction left unmatched. CDR1 is LGHNA, CDR2 YNFKEQ, per germline. CDR3 length: 17 amino acids. CDR3 bases: TGTGCCAGCAGCCAAGAACCCCTACTAGCGAAAGGGGATGAGCAGTTCTTC. This encodes CASSQEPLLAKGDEQFF.

The chain couples TRBV10-1 to TRBJ2-1, with D possibly matching TRBD1 (5 bases). V lost 5 bases, J lost 1 base, and 12 bases lay in between. This CDR3 is built from 15 residues. The germline CDR1 and CDR2 sequences are WNHNN and SYGVQD (reference sequence). CDR3 loop: CASSSGLGSYNEQFF. DNA of the CDR3: TGCGCCAGCAGTTCAGGGTTGGGTTCCTACAATGAGCAGTTCTTC.

The rearrangement joins TRBV28 to TRBJ2-7; 9 nucleotides line up with TRBD2. The CDR3 is 16 residues long. Trimming took 3 bases from V and 3 from J; bases not matched to a gene: 9. CDR1 is MDHEN, CDR2 SYDVKM, per germline. CDR3 DNA: TGTGCCAGCAGTTTGATGGCGGGAGGGAATAACTACGAGCAGTACTTC. Translated, it gives CASSLMAGGNNYEQYF.

The V gene is TRBV12-5, the J gene TRBJ2-1; 14 nucleotides line up with TRBD2. The germline CDR1 and CDR2 sequences are LGHNT and FRNRAP. The junction had 1 base not matched to a gene; V was cut back by 5 bases and J by 7 bases. CDR3 length: 14 amino acids. The CDR3 here is CASGGTSGRNEQFF. DNA for the CDR3: TGTGCTAGTGGTGGGACTAGCGGGAGAAATGAGCAGTTCTTC.

This clone has just a few counts. The same CDR3 also results from other DNA sequences found in this sample. The chain links TRBV7-2 to TRBJ1-5, with D possibly matching TRBD1 (5 bases). In germline, CDR1 is SGHTA, CDR2 FQGNSA. The V end was cut by 5 bases, the J end by 4 bases, with 9 bases between. This CDR3 comprises 13 residues. CDR3 region: CASSRDSNQPQHF. The CDR3 bases are TGTGCCAGCAGCCGTGACAGTAATCAGCCCCAGCATTTT.

The chain couples TRBV14 to TRBJ2-5; 7 bases are shared with TRBD1. The trim removed 3 bases at V and 3 bases at J, leaving 13 bases unmatched. Germline values: CDR1 SGHDN, CDR2 FVKESK. This CDR3 contains 17 residues. This CDR3 reads CASSHRQGVIVKETQYF. CDR3 nucleotides: TGTGCCAGCAGCCACAGACAGGGAGTAATAGTAAAAGAGACCCAGTACTTC. Full variable domain (rest looked up from reference TRBV14 and TRBJ2-5): EAGVTQFPSHSVIEKGQTVTLRCDPISGHDNLYWYRRVMGKEIKFLLHFVKESKQDESGMPNNRFLAERTGGTYSTLKVQPAELEDSGVYFCASSHRQGVIVKETQYFGPGTRLLVL.

The CDR3 DNA is TGTGCCAGCAGCTCCCGGACAGCAACTAATGAAAAACTGTTTTTT. Translation: CASSSRTATNEKLFF. This rearrangement joins TRBV5-6 to TRBJ1-4, with D perhaps matching TRBD1 (6 bases). The CDR3 is 15 amino acids. Germline-derived CDR1 and CDR2 are SGHDT and YYEEEE. Trimming took 3 bases from V and 0 from J, leaving 9 bases between them. The complete variable domain, with remaining parts taken from reference TRBV5-6 and TRBJ1-4, reads DAGVTQSPTHLIKTRGQQVTLRCSPKSGHDTVSWYQQALGQGPQFIFQYYEEEERQRGNFPDRFSGHQFPNYSSELNVNALLLGDSALYLCASSSRTATNEKLFFGSGTQLSVL.

CDR3 nucleotide sequence: TGTGCCAGCTCAACTACAGGGGGCGAGAGTCAGCCCCAGCATTTT. This sequence encodes CASSTTGGESQPQHF. The chain employs TRBV18 and TRBJ1-5; 9 nucleotides line up with TRBD1. This CDR3 spans 15 amino acids. The J segment lost 6 bases and the V segment lost 5 bases, leaving 8 bases of the junction unmatched. Germline lookup yields CDR1 KGHSH and CDR2 LQKENI.